This TCR beta chain was profiled in a study of cytomegalovirus exposure and HLA in healthy donors. Overall study findings and caveats: Indistinguishable V segments, including TRBV6-2 and TRBV6-3, were excluded. Associated with cytomegalovirus, according to the listing, were some 150 TCR beta chains. As was reported, the classifier diagnosed cytomegalovirus status with high specificity and sensitivity. Later analysis indicated greater clonal expansion among HLA-associated TCR beta chains than among equally common other chains.

As to this clone: What it binds is not known.

The PCR employed 60 Vbeta primers together with 13 Jbeta primers. Data came from immunoSEQ multiplex PCR; TCRdb stores just in-frame clones and leaves some out. The table lists approximately 130,000 clones, 81% of them singletons. Between the trimmed V and J ends, which lost 6 bases and 7 bases, there was a span of 18 bases. This CDR3 has 15 amino acids. The germline V gene has CDR1 MDHEN and CDR2 SYDVKM. The chain combines TRBV28 with TRBJ1-4; unclear D gene. The sample taken for sequencing was PBMCs. The source is a man aged 18 to 30 in good health and CMV-seronegative. The CDR3 DNA follows: TGTGCCAGCAGCTCGACCTATAGTGAGGGTGAAAAACTGTTTTTT. Protein product: CASSSTYSEGEKLFF.